The clone carrying this T cell receptor beta chain is a singleton in its sample. Its antigen is currently unknown. TCRdb's copy holds only in-frame clones and misses some; the assay was immunoSEQ multiplex PCR. This table has 40,000 to 50,000 clones, around 80% appearing once. This sample was included in a study of memory B cells and T cells in multiple sclerosis. Separate sequencing covered autoproliferating (CFSE-dim) and non-proliferating (CFSE-high) T cells from stimulus-free culture. Cultures began with fewer than 5.5x10^7 CFSE-labeled PBMCs, unstimulated for 7 to 8 days, with replicate wells pooled. CFSE at 0.5 uM labeled the PBMCs, which were then cultured unstimulated. CDR3 length: 14 amino acids. CDR1 and CDR2 (germline): MNHEY, SVGAGI. V trimming: 0 bases; J trimming: 4 bases; junction bases outside the gene matches: 2. Study-wide findings and caveats: Clone-set sizes differed between compartments, so shared clonotype counts needed normalization.

The chain carries TRBV6-5 and TRBJ1-1; 7 bases fit TRBD1. Input material: PBMCs from blood kept in culture. The receptor was derived from a human donor with multiple sclerosis. CDR3 in amino acids: CASSYSRGRTEAFF. The CDR3 DNA reads TGTGCCAGCAGTTACTCGAGGGGGCGCACTGAAGCTTTCTTT.